This T cell receptor (beta chain) was sequenced in a study of cytomegalovirus exposure and HLA in healthy donors. Whole-study findings and limits: About 87% or about 30% of the time was how often most TCR beta V segments were productive, according to an earlier analysis. For most subjects, TCR beta sequences were reported to predict HLA-A and HLA-B alleles with accuracy.

PCR amplification relied on 60 Vbeta primers (plus 13 Jbeta primers). TCRdb's table, derived via immunoSEQ multiplex PCR, lists solely in-frame clones and lacks some. The sample consists of roughly 120,000 clones, 80% to 85% of them appearing once. Regarding this clone: As yet, its antigen is unknown.

Trimming removed 6 bases from V and 1 base from J, with 9 bases in between. The CDR3 totals 13 residues. The germline CDR1 and CDR2 sequences are SGHVS and FNYEAQ. This sequence originates from a woman between 25 and 40 years old in good health and CMV-seronegative. This rearrangement joins TRBV7-6 to TRBJ1-1; D is unclear. Sequences were obtained from PBMCs. The CDR3 DNA reads as TGTGCCAGCAGTAGAGGAACGAACACTGAAGCTTTCTTT. Protein product: CASSRGTNTEAFF.